A selection of T cell receptor beta chains follows, all from one sample in a study of monozygotic twins with inflammatory bowel disease. From the 5' RACE reads, TCRdb lists one entry per CDR3 protein and no DNA. Found here are about 380,000 distinct CDR3 sequences; the top ten clones hold 2% to 3%. The sequenced sample consisted of blood. These receptors were collected from a human donor with ulcerative colitis or Crohn's disease, or a healthy co-twin of an affected twin (not recorded which). Both conserved end residues are part of each CDR3.

TRBV6-1	TRBJ1-2	CASSEALLGQGYGYTF
TRBV12-3/TRBV12-4	TRBJ1-2	CASILRGGDYGYTF
TRBV20-1	TRBJ1-1	CSARGATALNTEAFF
TRBV12-3/TRBV12-4	TRBJ1-6	CASKPGPRQTSPLHF
TRBV11-2	TRBJ1-4	CASSLDPPAEKLFF
TRBV12-3/TRBV12-4	TRBJ2-3	CASSLPTGRVTDTQYF
TRBV5-1	TRBJ1-2	CAGTSDRVKPNYGYTF
TRBV7-9	TRBJ2-1	CASSPTTSGEQFF
TRBV4-1	TRBJ1-1	CASSQDPRTEAFF
TRBV7-3	TRBJ2-7	CASSPQGGTYEQYF
TRBV5-1	TRBJ2-7	CASSLPGTIYEQYF
TRBV20-1	TRBJ2-5	CSAPRSRGETQYF
TRBV29-1	TRBJ1-4	CSVLEAGSNEKLFF
TRBV5-6	TRBJ1-1	CASSLDGNPSEAFF
TRBV5-1	TRBJ2-2	CASSEGAANTGELFF
TRBV9	TRBJ1-1	CASSPETARRNTEAFF
TRBV2	TRBJ1-6	CARRTGFSPLHF
TRBV4-3	TRBJ2-1	CASSHPIDSTSYNEQFF
TRBV3-1	TRBJ2-1	CASSQRRPPGDEQFF
TRBV11-2	TRBJ2-5	CASSYPGLPKYF
TRBV6-1	TRBJ2-7	CASSEGVTPNYEQYF
TRBV28	TRBJ2-7	CASRGLAGGEPYEQYF
TRBV6-1	TRBJ2-7	CASSEAQGASYEQYF
TRBV4-1	TRBJ1-3	CASSRSGESGNTIYF
TRBV27	TRBJ2-1	CASIVRGLAGKQFF
TRBV28	TRBJ2-7	CASSSRLAGGREQYF
TRBV12-3/TRBV12-4	TRBJ2-3	CASSLPRLAGAPNTQYF
TRBV3-1	TRBJ2-5	CASSEGKKETQYF
TRBV9	TRBJ2-2	CASSVRGDTNTGELFF
TRBV5-1	TRBJ2-1	CASSLEGGPREQFF
TRBV24-1	TRBJ2-1	CATSDGEDEQFF
TRBV5-1	TRBJ2-7	CASSQGGAIHEQYF
TRBV7-9	TRBJ1-1	CASSLTFTREVNTEAFF
TRBV6-1	TRBJ2-2	CASREQGLTGELFF
TRBV7-2	TRBJ2-3	CASSSRLAGAPGNTQYF
TRBV5-1	TRBJ2-6	CASSEGNGPGANVLTF
TRBV5-1	TRBJ1-1	CASRIDGGLFNTEAFF
TRBV4-3	TRBJ2-7	CASSQRDHRASGGYEQYF
TRBV20-1	TRBJ2-1	CSARTLTGGLYNEQFF
TRBV2	TRBJ1-5	CASSTSVGYPKDDLNQPQHF
TRBV11-2	TRBJ2-6	CASSQGPGTGSGANVLTF
TRBV28	TRBJ1-2	CASSLRAGSYGYTF
TRBV6-2/TRBV6-3	TRBJ1-2	CASSYEGPNYGYTF
TRBV7-3	TRBJ2-2	CASSLKGGDTGELFF
TRBV28	TRBJ1-2	CASSSVSSYGYTF
TRBV10-3	TRBJ2-7	CAISSGAYEQYF
TRBV4-3	TRBJ1-1	CASSQDGGESTEAFF
TRBV20-1	TRBJ1-5	CSAAADSNQPQHF
TRBV19	TRBJ1-3	CASSIQASGNTIYF
TRBV4-1	TRBJ2-1	CASSQDSVGVSGSDEQFF
TRBV5-1	TRBJ2-5	CASSLDARGLGETQYF
TRBV5-1	TRBJ1-1	CASSLSTQGDTEAFF
TRBV4-2	TRBJ2-5	CASSQKGTGLETQYF
TRBV12-3/TRBV12-4	TRBJ1-2	CASSLARRYGYTF
TRBV20-1	TRBJ1-2	CSAPDRRYGYTF
TRBV18	TRBJ2-1	CASSPMLGQRAPTNEQFF
TRBV15	TRBJ2-5	CATSRYLWGGTETQYF
TRBV7-6	TRBJ2-3	CASFRGKREHIGTQYF